These 20 T cell receptor beta chains originate from one sample sequenced in a study of cytomegalovirus exposure and HLA in healthy donors (dated by TCRdb to about 2017). The library was produced with the immunoSEQ multiplex PCR assay. For the multiplex PCR, a mixture combining 60 forward primers for TCR Vbeta segments and 13 reverse primers for TCR Jbeta segments was used. Sourced from immuneACCESS, this table was stored by TCRdb with only in-frame sequences that have V and J called. A share of the clones is absent; for the studies checked, an unresolved V gene accounts for under half, and the remainder has no known explanation. The sample table holds some 220,000 clones, of which roughly 73% were seen once. The ten largest clones capture 0.4% to 0.6% of the sample. Sequencing was performed on PBMCs. The receptors were sampled from a boy between 5 and 17 years old in good health and CMV-seronegative.

The V call is TRBV7-6, the J call TRBJ2-3; 9 bases agree with TRBD1. This CDR3 is 16 amino acids long. CDR1 SGHVS and CDR2 FNYEAQ come from the germline V gene. V dropped 5 bases and J dropped 5; count of bases not matched to a gene: 11. The CDR3 coding sequence is TGTGCCAGCAGCCCAGGGTACAGGGGGCATAGAGATACGCAGTATTTT. Translated, it gives CASSPGYRGHRDTQYF. The full variable domain, completed using reference TRBV7-6 and TRBJ2-3, is GAGVSQSPRYKVTKRGQDVALRCDPISGHVSLYWYRQALGQGPEFLTYFNYEAQQDKSGLPNDRFSAERPEGSISTLTIQRTEQRDSAMYRCASSPGYRGHRDTQYFGPGTRLTVL.

The sample holds a few counts of this clone. The V gene is TRBV6-5, the J gene TRBJ2-1; TRBD2 aligns across 9 bases. The CDR3 is 15 residues long. V dropped 4 bases and J dropped 6; count of bases not matched to a gene: 7. Germline CDR1 MNHEY, CDR2 SVGAGI. The CDR3 region is CASSLIAGAFNEQFF. The CDR3 DNA sequence: TGTGCCAGCAGTTTAATAGCGGGAGCTTTCAATGAGCAGTTCTTC.

This chain uses TRBV2 with TRBJ1-2; 7 nucleotides agree with TRBD1. Germline CDR1 is SNHLY and CDR2 is FYNNEI. V shed 7 bases and J 9 bases; nucleotides not matched to a gene: 11. The CDR3 loop spans 13 amino acids. CDR3 residues: CASIDRVRSSYTF. The CDR3 DNA reads as TGTGCCAGCATTGACAGGGTTAGGAGTAGCTACACCTTC.

J is TRBJ2-2 and V is TRBV14; perhaps TRBD1 as D (5 bases). The germline CDR1 and CDR2 sequences are SGHDN and FVKESK. The CDR3 is 17 amino acids. V lost 4 bases to trimming and J lost 0 bases, with 15 bases between them. The CDR3 loop is CASSRRQFTANTGELFF. The CDR3 DNA sequence: TGTGCCAGCAGCCGCAGACAGTTCACCGCGAACACCGGGGAGCTGTTTTTT. Looking up the rest from reference TRBV14 and TRBJ2-2 gives the full variable domain: EAGVTQFPSHSVIEKGQTVTLRCDPISGHDNLYWYRRVMGKEIKFLLHFVKESKQDESGMPNNRFLAERTGGTYSTLKVQPAELEDSGVYFCASSRRQFTANTGELFFGEGSRLTVL.

This sequence joins TRBV5-6 and TRBJ2-1, with TRBD2 matching 10 bases. This CDR3 is 17 amino acids long. Germline V gene sequence: CDR1 SGHDT, CDR2 YYEEEE. V shed 4 bases and J 8 bases; nucleotides not matched to a gene: 15. The CDR3 coding sequence is TGTGCCAGCAGCGCACTGAAGCGGGAGGGCCCCTTCTATGAGCAGTTCTTC. Translation: CASSALKREGPFYEQFF.

The chain has TRBV7-6 and TRBJ2-7; 7 positions match TRBD1. Germline assignment: CDR1 SGHVS and CDR2 FNYEAQ. The CDR3 spans 13 residues. V shed 3 bases, J shed 5 bases, and the junction held 4 bases outside the gene matches. CDR3 region: CASSLTGTDEQYF. In DNA form, the CDR3 reads TGTGCCAGCAGCTTGACAGGGACGGACGAGCAGTACTTC. Full variable domain (missing parts from reference TRBV7-6 and TRBJ2-7): GAGVSQSPRYKVTKRGQDVALRCDPISGHVSLYWYRQALGQGPEFLTYFNYEAQQDKSGLPNDRFSAERPEGSISTLTIQRTEQRDSAMYRCASSLTGTDEQYFGPGTRLTVT.

The J gene is TRBJ2-3, the V gene TRBV30; possible D gene TRBD1, 5 bases. Germline V lookup: CDR1 GTSNPN, CDR2 SVGIG (reference sequence). The CDR3 is made up of 15 amino acids. V was clipped by 3 bases and J by 2 bases, with 15 bases between them. CDR3 in amino acids: CAWRGQGGYTDTQYF. CDR3 nucleotides: TGTGCCTGGAGAGGGCAGGGTGGGTACACAGATACGCAGTATTTT.

The chain links TRBV11-2 to TRBJ2-7; D perhaps matches TRBD1 (5 bases). The CDR3 covers 17 residues. Germline-derived CDR1 and CDR2 are SGHAT and FQNNGV. The V gene lost 1 base and the J gene lost 10 bases, with 26 bases spanning the gap. CDR3 DNA: TGTGCCAGCAGCTTAGGTCCAGGGAACCCTCTACGATTAGAACAGTACTTC. This gives the protein CASSLGPGNPLRLEQYF.

This sequence joins TRBV6-1 and TRBJ2-7; 11 bases align to TRBD2. V shed 6 bases, J shed 1 base, and the junction held 2 bases outside the gene matches. Germline CDR1 is MNHNS and CDR2 is SASEGT. This CDR3 region has 14 residues. This CDR3 reads CASSRLAGSYEQYF. The CDR3 DNA reads TGTGCCAGCAGCCGACTAGCGGGGTCCTACGAGCAGTACTTC.

The chain uses TRBV14 and TRBJ1-1; 9 positions match TRBD1. Trimming took 4 bases from V and 5 from J; bases not matched to a gene: 11. This CDR3 has 16 amino acids. The germline CDR1 and CDR2 sequences are SGHDN and FVKESK. The CDR3: CASSRDRVIISTEAFF. DNA of the CDR3: TGTGCCAGCAGCCGGGACAGGGTTATTATCTCGACTGAAGCTTTCTTT. Together with reference TRBV14 and TRBJ1-1, the CDR3 gives the full variable domain: EAGVTQFPSHSVIEKGQTVTLRCDPISGHDNLYWYRRVMGKEIKFLLHFVKESKQDESGMPNNRFLAERTGGTYSTLKVQPAELEDSGVYFCASSRDRVIISTEAFFGQGTRLTVV.

J is TRBJ1-4 and V is TRBV6-5; no reliable D call. Germline V gives CDR1 MNHEY, CDR2 SVGAGI. The CDR3 is 11 amino acids. The V end was cut by 8 bases, the J end by 5 bases, with 6 bases between. Here the CDR3 DNA reads TGTGCCAGCCGACTGAATGAAAAACTGTTTTTT. It specifies CASRLNEKLFF.

This chain uses TRBV20-1 with TRBJ1-2; D might be TRBD1 (6 bases). The CDR3 covers 10 residues. Germline V gives CDR1 DFQATT, CDR2 SNEGSKA (reference sequence). Trimming removed 6 bases from V and 11 bases from J, with 13 bases in between. The CDR3 DNA reads TGCAGTGCAGGACAGTTAGTTTACACCTTC. Its translation: CSAGQLVYTF.

This clone was observed a single time. V is TRBV7-9 and J is TRBJ2-1, with 8 positions matching TRBD1. The CDR3 totals 14 residues. Germline CDR1 and CDR2: SEHNR and FQNEAQ (reference sequence). With V trimmed by 1 base and J by 9 bases, 5 bases remained unmatched. DNA of the CDR3: TGTGCCAGCAGCTTAGGCAGGGGGCGCGGTGAGCAGTTCTTC. Protein product: CASSLGRGRGEQFF.

The chain has TRBV15 and TRBJ1-4; no firm D call. V gave up 0 bases and J gave up 0 bases, with 8 bases separating them. CDR1 is LNHNV, CDR2 YYDKDF, per germline (reference sequence). The CDR3 is made up of 16 amino acids. CDR3: CATSRDPRATNEKLFF. CDR3 nucleotides: TGTGCCACCAGCAGAGATCCCCGGGCAACTAATGAAAAACTGTTTTTT. The variable domain in full, with the rest retrieved from reference TRBV15 and TRBJ1-4, is DAMVIQNPRYQVTQFGKPVTLSCSQTLNHNVMYWYQQKSSQAPKLLFHYYDKDFNNEADTPDNFQSRRPNTSFCFLDIRSPGLGDTAMYLCATSRDPRATNEKLFFGSGTQLSVL.

CDR3 sequence: CASSLAGRRHYLRDSPLHF. The CDR3 DNA reads as TGTGCCAGCAGCTTGGCCGGGAGAAGGCACTATCTGCGAGATTCACCCCTCCACTTT. The genes are TRBV5-6 and TRBJ1-6; no firm D call. Germline V gives CDR1 SGHDT, CDR2 YYEEEE. Trimming removed 0 bases from V and 8 bases from J, with 24 bases in between. The CDR3 covers 19 residues. The full variable domain, with the rest looked up from reference TRBV5-6 and TRBJ1-6, is DAGVTQSPTHLIKTRGQQVTLRCSPKSGHDTVSWYQQALGQGPQFIFQYYEEEERQRGNFPDRFSGHQFPNYSSELNVNALLLGDSALYLCASSLAGRRHYLRDSPLHFGNGTRLTVT.

The V gene is TRBV5-1, the J gene TRBJ1-1; 9 bases align to TRBD1. V gave up 7 bases and J gave up 5 bases; unmatched junction bases: 9. Germline V gene data show CDR1 as SGHRS and CDR2 as YFSETQ. The CDR3 contains 14 residues. CDR3 sequence: CASGTGGAGTEAFF. In nucleotides, the CDR3 is TGCGCCAGCGGAACAGGGGGCGCGGGGACTGAAGCTTTCTTT.

The chain uses TRBV7-9 and TRBJ1-1; D may be TRBD1 (5 bases). V was pared by 8 bases and J by 7 bases, with 11 bases between. The CDR3 has 11 amino acids. From germline, CDR1 is SEHNR and CDR2 FQNEAQ (reference sequence). CDR3 bases: TGTGCCAGCGGGAATAGGGGTGAAGCTTTCTTT. This sequence encodes CASGNRGEAFF.

J is TRBJ2-6 and V is TRBV7-9; no clear D. Per the germline V gene, CDR1 is SEHNR and CDR2 is FQNEAQ (reference sequence). This CDR3 contains 16 residues. V shed 1 base and J shed 4 bases, with 11 bases lying between them. CDR3 in amino acids: CASSLVLALGANVLTF. For the CDR3, the DNA is TGTGCCAGCAGCTTAGTACTCGCGTTAGGGGCCAACGTCCTGACTTTC.

The chain joins TRBV7-6 to TRBJ2-7; 8 bases agree with TRBD1. The germline V gene has CDR1 SGHVS and CDR2 FNYEAQ. This CDR3 spans 14 amino acids. Trimming cost V 5 bases and J 3 bases; bases outside gene matches: 6. This CDR3 reads CASSIRGQGYEQYF. CDR3 nucleotides: TGTGCCAGCAGCATCCGCGGACAGGGCTACGAGCAGTACTTC.

This clone was recorded a few times. The V and J genes are TRBV7-9 and TRBJ2-7; D is possibly TRBD2 (5 bases). CDR3 length: 18 residues. Looked up from germline, CDR1 is SEHNR and CDR2 is FQNEAQ (reference sequence). V was shortened by 5 bases and J by 0 bases, with 23 bases between the two germline ends. The CDR3 DNA reads as TGTGCCAGCAGCCAAACGCTAAGACTACCTTGGAGCTCCTACGAGCAGTACTTC. Its protein product is CASSQTLRLPWSSYEQYF.